This T cell receptor beta chain was sequenced in a study of shared clonotypes between healthy human individuals. Overall study context: CD8 memory received one plate per donor, CD8 naive two, CD4 memory three and CD4 naive three. Study findings and constraints: Represented diversity, genetic and exposure-history alike, was limited by few donors. Lower generation probabilities were found for non-shared clonotypes than for those shared by all four donors.

A single count supports this clone. Its target is unknown. When replicate PCRs were run on sorted subsets, they used around 200 ng DNA, some 29,000 T cell genomes. Sequencing used immunoSEQ multiplex PCR; TCRdb keeps in-frame clones, though not all of them. In the table there are about 1.1 million clones, roughly 77% of which are singletons. CDR1 is SGHAT, CDR2 FQNNGV, per germline. The CDR3 contains 16 residues. V dropped 4 bases and J dropped 3 bases, with 13 bases sitting between them. Material: memory CD4+ T cells from PBMCs. The subset is: CD45RA-negative fraction. The origin of this receptor is a man between 18 and 29 years old in good health. Some clones in this sample may be carry-over from other donors' samples. The chain recombines TRBV11-2 with TRBJ2-6; D is perhaps TRBD1 (6 bases). The CDR3: CASSSGTRGGANVLTF. Here the CDR3 DNA reads TGTGCCAGCAGCTCCGGGACACGAGGTGGGGCCAACGTCCTGACTTTC.